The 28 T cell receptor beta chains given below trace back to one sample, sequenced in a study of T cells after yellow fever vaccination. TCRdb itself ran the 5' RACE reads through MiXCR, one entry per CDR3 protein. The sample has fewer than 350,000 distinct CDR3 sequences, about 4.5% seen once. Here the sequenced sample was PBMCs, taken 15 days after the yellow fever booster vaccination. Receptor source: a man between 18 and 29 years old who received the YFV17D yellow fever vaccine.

This CDR3 is CASSLEGSLLHF. The CDR3 DNA sequence: TGTGCCAGCAGCCTAGAAGGTTCGTTGCTCCACTTT. This chain joins TRBV25-1 and TRBJ1-6; the D is unclear. This CDR3 is built from 12 residues. Germline values: CDR1 MGHDK, CDR2 SYGVNS. V gave up 6 bases and J gave up 16 bases, with 16 bases separating them.

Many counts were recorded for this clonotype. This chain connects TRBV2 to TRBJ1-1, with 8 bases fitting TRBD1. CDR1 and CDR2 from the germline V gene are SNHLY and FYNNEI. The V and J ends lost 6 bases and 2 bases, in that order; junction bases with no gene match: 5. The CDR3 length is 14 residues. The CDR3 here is CASSGQGGNTEAFF. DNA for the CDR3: TGTGCCAGCAGCGGACAGGGCGGTAACACTGAAGCTTTCTTT. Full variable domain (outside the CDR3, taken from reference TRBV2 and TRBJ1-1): EPEVTQTPSHQVTQMGQEVILRCVPISNHLYFYWYRQILGQKVEFLVSFYNNEISEKSEIFDDQFSVERPDGSNFTLKIRSTKLEDSAMYFCASSGQGGNTEAFFGQGTRLTVV.

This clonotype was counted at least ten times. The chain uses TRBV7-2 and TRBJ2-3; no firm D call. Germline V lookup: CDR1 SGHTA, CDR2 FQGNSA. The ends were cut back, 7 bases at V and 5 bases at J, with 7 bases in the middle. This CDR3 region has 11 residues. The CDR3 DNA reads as TGTGCCAGCAACTCGGTAGATACGCAGTATTTT. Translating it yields CASNSVDTQYF.

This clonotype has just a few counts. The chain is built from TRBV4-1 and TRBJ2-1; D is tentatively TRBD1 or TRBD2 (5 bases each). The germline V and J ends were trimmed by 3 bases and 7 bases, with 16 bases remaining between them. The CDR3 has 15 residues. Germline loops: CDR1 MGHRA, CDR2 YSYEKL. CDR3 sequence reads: CASSQTGTLENEQFF. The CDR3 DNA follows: TGCGCCAGCAGCCAGACGGGGACCCTAGAAAATGAGCAGTTCTTC.

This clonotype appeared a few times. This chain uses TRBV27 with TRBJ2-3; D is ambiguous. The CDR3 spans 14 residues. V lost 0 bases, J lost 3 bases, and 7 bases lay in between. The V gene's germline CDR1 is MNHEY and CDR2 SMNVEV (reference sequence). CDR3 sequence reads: CASSLSADTDTQYF. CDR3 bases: TGTGCCAGCAGTTTATCGGCGGATACAGATACGCAGTATTTT.

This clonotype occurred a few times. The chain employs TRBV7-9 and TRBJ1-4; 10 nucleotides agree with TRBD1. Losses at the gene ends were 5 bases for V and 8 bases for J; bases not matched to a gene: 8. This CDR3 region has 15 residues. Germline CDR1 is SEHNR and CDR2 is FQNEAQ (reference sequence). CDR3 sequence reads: CASSPGQGTSEKLFF. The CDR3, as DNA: TGTGCCAGCAGCCCGGGACAGGGGACGTCAGAAAAACTGTTTTTT.

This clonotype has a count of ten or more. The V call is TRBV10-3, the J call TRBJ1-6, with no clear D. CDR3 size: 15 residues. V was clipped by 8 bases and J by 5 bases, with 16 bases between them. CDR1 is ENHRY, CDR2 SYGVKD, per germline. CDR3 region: CAIAAQLGNNSPLHF. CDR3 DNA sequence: TGTGCCATCGCCGCACAGTTGGGGAATAATTCACCCCTCCACTTT.

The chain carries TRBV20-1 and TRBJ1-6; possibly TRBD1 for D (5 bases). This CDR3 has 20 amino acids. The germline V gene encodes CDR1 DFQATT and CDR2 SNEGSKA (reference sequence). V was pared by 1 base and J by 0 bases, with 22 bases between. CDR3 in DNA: TGCAGTGCTAGAGCGTTCGGAGAACAGGCCTTTAGCTCCTATAATTCACCCCTCCACTTT. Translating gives CSARAFGEQAFSSYNSPLHF.

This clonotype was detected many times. As DNA, the CDR3 is TGTGCCAGCAGTTTTAACGTCGGCCCTTACAATGAGCAGTTCTTC. It is translated as CASSFNVGPYNEQFF. This chain joins TRBV28 and TRBJ2-1; D uncertain. The CDR3 loop spans 15 amino acids. Germline V CDR1 and CDR2: MDHEN, SYDVKM. Deletions cut 3 bases from V and 4 bases from J, with 13 bases between. The full variable domain, completed using reference TRBV28 and TRBJ2-1, is DVKVTQSSRYLVKRTGEKVFLECVQDMDHENMFWYRQDPGLGLRLIYFSYDVKMKEKGDIPEGYSVSREKKERFSLILESASTNQTSMYLCASSFNVGPYNEQFFGPGTRLTVL.

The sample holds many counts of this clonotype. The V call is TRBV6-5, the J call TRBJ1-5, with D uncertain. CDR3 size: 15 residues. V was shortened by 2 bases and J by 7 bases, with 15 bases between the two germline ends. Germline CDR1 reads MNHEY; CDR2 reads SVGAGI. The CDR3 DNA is TGTGCCAGCAGTTACAGGCTGGATATGAACCAGCCCCAGCATTTT. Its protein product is CASSYRLDMNQPQHF.

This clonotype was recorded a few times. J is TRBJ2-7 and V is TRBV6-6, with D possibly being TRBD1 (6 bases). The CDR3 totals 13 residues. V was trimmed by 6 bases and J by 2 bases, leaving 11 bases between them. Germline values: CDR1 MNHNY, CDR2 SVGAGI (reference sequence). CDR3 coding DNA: TGTGCCAGCAGGCGACAGGAGACCTACGAGCAGTACTTC. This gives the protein CASRRQETYEQYF.

CDR3 DNA sequence: TGCGCCAGCAGCTTGACAGGGGCCCGCGGGGAGCTGTTTTTT. This gives the protein CASSLTGARGELFF. This chain links TRBV5-1 with TRBJ2-2, with 7 positions matching TRBD1. V gave up 1 base and J gave up 7 bases; unmatched junction bases: 4. The CDR3 is 14 amino acids. Germline V gives CDR1 SGHRS, CDR2 YFSETQ.

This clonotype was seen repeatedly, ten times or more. CDR3 DNA sequence: TGTGCCAGCAGTTTAACAGCTATTAATAGCAATCAGCCCCAGCATTTT. This gives the protein CASSLTAINSNQPQHF. The chain carries TRBV28 and TRBJ1-5; D uncertain. The germline gives CDR1 MDHEN, CDR2 SYDVKM. Trimming pared 2 bases from V and 0 bases from J, leaving 11 bases between. The CDR3 has 16 residues.

The CDR3 here is CASSPGVGGSGTEAFF. The CDR3 DNA is TGTGCCAGCTCCCCCGGCGTAGGGGGTTCGGGCACTGAAGCTTTCTTT. The J gene is TRBJ1-1, the V gene TRBV18, with D perhaps TRBD1 (6 bases). V gave up 6 bases and J gave up 4 bases, with 21 bases separating them. Germline V gives CDR1 KGHSH, CDR2 LQKENI. The CDR3 is 16 residues long.

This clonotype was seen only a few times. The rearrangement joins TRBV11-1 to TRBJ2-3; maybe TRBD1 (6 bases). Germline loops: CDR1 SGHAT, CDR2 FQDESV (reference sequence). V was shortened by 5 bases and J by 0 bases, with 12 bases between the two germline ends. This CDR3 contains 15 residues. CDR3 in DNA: TGTGCCAGCAGCGCGCCGGGACATAGCACAGATACGCAGTATTTT. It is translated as CASSAPGHSTDTQYF.

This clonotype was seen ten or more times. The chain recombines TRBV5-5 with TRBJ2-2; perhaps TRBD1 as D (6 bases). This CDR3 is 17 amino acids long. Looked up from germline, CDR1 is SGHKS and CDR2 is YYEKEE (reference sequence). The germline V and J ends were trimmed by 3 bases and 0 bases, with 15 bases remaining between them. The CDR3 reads CASSSDSEFANTGELFF. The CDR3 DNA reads TGTGCCAGCAGCTCGGACAGCGAGTTCGCGAACACCGGGGAGCTGTTTTTT.

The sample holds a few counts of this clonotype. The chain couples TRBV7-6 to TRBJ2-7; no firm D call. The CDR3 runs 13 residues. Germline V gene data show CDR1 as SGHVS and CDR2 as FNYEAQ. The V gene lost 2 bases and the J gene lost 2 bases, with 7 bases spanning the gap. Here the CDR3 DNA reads TGTGCCAGCAGCTTAAGCCCCCCCTACGAGCAGTACTTC. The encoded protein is CASSLSPPYEQYF.

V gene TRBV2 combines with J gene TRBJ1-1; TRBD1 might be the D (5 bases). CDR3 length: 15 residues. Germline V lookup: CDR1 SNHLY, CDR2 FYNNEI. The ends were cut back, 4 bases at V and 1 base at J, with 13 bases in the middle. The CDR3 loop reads CASSARQSSNTEAFF. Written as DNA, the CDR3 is TGTGCCAGCAGTGCCCGACAGAGCTCGAACACTGAAGCTTTCTTT.

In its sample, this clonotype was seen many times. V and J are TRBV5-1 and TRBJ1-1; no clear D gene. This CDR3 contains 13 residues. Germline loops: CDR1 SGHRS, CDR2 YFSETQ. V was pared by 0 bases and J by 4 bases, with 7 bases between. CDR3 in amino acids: CASSLVLSTEAFF. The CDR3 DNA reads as TGCGCCAGCAGCTTGGTGCTTAGCACTGAAGCTTTCTTT.

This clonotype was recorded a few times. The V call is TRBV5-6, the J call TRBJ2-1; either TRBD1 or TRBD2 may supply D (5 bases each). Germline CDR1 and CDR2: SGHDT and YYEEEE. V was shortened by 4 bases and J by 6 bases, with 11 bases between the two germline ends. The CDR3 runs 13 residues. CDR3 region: CASSPTGLNEQFF. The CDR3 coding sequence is TGTGCCAGCAGCCCAACGGGGCTCAATGAGCAGTTCTTC.

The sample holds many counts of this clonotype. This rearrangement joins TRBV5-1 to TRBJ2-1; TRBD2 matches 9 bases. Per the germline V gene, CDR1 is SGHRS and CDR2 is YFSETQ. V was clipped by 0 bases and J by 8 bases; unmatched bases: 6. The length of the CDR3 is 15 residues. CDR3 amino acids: CASSLAASGADEQFF. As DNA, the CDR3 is TGCGCCAGCAGCTTGGCGGCTAGCGGGGCAGATGAGCAGTTCTTC.

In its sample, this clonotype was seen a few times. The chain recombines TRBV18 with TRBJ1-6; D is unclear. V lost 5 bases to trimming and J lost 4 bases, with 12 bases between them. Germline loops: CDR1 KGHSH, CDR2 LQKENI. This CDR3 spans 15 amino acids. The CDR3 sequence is CASSGGSGYNSPLHF. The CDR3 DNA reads TGTGCCAGCTCAGGTGGTTCAGGATATAATTCACCCCTCCACTTT.

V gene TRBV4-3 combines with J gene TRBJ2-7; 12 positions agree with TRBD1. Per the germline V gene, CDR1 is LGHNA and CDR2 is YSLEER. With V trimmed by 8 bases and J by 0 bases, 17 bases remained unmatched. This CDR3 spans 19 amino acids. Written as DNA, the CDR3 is TGCGCCAGCGACCCTCAGGGGACAGGGGGCGAAATTAGCTCCTACGAGCAGTACTTC. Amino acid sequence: CASDPQGTGGEISSYEQYF.

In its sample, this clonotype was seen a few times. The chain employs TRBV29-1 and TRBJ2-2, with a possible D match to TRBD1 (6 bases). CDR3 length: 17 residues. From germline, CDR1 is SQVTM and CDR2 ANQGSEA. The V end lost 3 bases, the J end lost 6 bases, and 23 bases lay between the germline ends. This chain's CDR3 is CSVDVRWRAGDSGELFF. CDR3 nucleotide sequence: TGCAGCGTTGATGTTAGGTGGCGGGCAGGGGATTCCGGGGAGCTGTTTTTT.

The CDR3 protein is CASSLRGVSETQYF. The CDR3, as DNA: TGTGCCAGCAGCTTACGGGGGGTATCAGAGACCCAGTACTTC. J is TRBJ2-5 and V is TRBV7-9; 7 nucleotides agree with TRBD2. Per germline, CDR1 SEHNR and CDR2 FQNEAQ (reference sequence). This CDR3 has 14 amino acids. V was pared by 2 bases and J by 4 bases, with 4 bases of the junction left unmatched.

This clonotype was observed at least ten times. The CDR3 nucleotides read TGTGCCATCAGTGAGTCGCCAGCGGGACTCACAGATACGCAGTATTTT. Translating gives CAISESPAGLTDTQYF. V gene TRBV10-3 combines with J gene TRBJ2-3, with TRBD2 identical over 7 bases. J was trimmed by 2 bases and V by 0 bases; bases with no gene match: 5. The CDR3 runs 16 residues. CDR1 ENHRY and CDR2 SYGVKD come from the germline V gene.

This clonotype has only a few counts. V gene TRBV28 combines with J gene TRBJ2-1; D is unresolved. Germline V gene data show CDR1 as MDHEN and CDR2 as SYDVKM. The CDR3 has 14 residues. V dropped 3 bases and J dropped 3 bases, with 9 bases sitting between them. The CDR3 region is CASSLKGRYNEQFF. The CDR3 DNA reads TGTGCCAGCAGTTTGAAAGGGCGCTACAATGAGCAGTTCTTC.

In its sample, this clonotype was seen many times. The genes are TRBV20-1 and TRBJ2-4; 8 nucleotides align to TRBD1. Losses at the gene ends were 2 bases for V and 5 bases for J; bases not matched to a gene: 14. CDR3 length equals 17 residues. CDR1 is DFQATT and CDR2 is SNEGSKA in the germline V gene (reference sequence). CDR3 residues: CSARRDPGQDGENIQYF. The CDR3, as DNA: TGCAGTGCTAGAAGGGACCCGGGACAGGACGGCGAAAACATTCAGTACTTC.